This entry is about one TCR beta chain. This sample is drawn from a study of blood T cell repertoires in COVID-19. Study information: Acute and convalescent COVID-19 samples came from the United States, Italy and Spain. PBMCs, B-cell-depleted T cells, or T cells provided the cDNA or gDNA that made up the material.

Germline CDR1 reads SGHTA; CDR2 reads FQGTGA. This CDR3 has 18 residues. V shed 5 bases, J shed 8 bases, and the junction held 21 bases outside the gene matches. Authors' analysis steps: It was from reference gene primer amplification that nucleated cell counts were estimated. Profiled with immunoSEQ multiplex PCR; TCRdb holds only in-frame clones, not every one. V, J and clone size are those of that table, while D and trimming were read from the DNA. The table lists about 120,000 clones, around 80% of them singletons. V gene TRBV7-3 combines with J gene TRBJ2-1; 7 bases map to TRBD1. This TCR came from a man between 65 and 85 years old with active or convalescent COVID-19. Source material: peripheral blood. The CDR3 sequence: CASSPNADRAALWDEQFF. CDR3 DNA sequence: TGTGCCAGCAGCCCGAACGCCGACAGGGCGGCTTTGTGGGATGAGCAGTTCTTC. Looking up the rest from reference TRBV7-3 and TRBJ2-1 gives the full variable domain: GAGVSQTPSNKVTEKGKYVELRCDPISGHTALYWYRQSLGQGPEFLIYFQGTGAADDSGLPNDRFFAVRPEGSVSTLKIQRTERGDSAVYLCASSPNADRAALWDEQFFGPGTRLTVL.